This T cell receptor beta chain is from a study of blood T cell repertoires in COVID-19. For the study at large: Some COVID-19 samples were acute and others convalescent; all came from the United States, Italy and Spain. Sources were T cells, B-cell-depleted T cells, or PBMCs; the material itself was cDNA or gDNA.

This clone was counted between two and nine times. There are 14 residues in the CDR3. J gave up 4 bases and V 4 bases, and 6 bases lay outside the gene matches. Looked up from germline, CDR1 is SGHRS and CDR2 is YFSETQ. Methods used by the authors: It was from reference gene primer amplification that nucleated cell counts were estimated. The assay was immunoSEQ multiplex PCR, and TCRdb's table has in-frame clones only and misses some. The D gene and trimming were derived from the DNA, and the V and J assignments and clone size from that table. The data hold 250,000 or so clones, with approximately 84% observed a single time.

The chain has TRBV5-1 and TRBJ1-1; 8 bases match TRBD1. Sequenced: peripheral blood. The clonotype was recovered from a man aged 45-65 years with acute or convalescent COVID-19. This chain's CDR3 is CASSPWTGSTEAFF. In DNA form, the CDR3 reads TGCGCCAGCAGCCCATGGACAGGGAGCACTGAAGCTTTCTTT.